This passage covers 15 T cell receptor beta chains from one sample sequenced in a study of CD8+CD57+ T cells in acquired aplastic anemia. Genomic DNA, serving as template, underwent TCR beta VDJ and CDR3 profiling. TCRdb re-called the reads through MiXCR, storing one row per CDR3 protein. This sample carries about 160,000 distinct CDR3 sequences, 70% to 80% of them seen once, and the ten largest clones take approximately 42%. Patients included in sequencing had previously demonstrated CD8+CD57+ cell expansion by flow cytometry. The sample comprised sorted CD4+, CD8+, or CD8+CD57+ T cells (not recorded which) from PBMCs. The source of these receptors is a human donor with aplastic anemia.

This clonotype has just a few counts. The chain links TRBV2 to TRBJ1-3; D not certain. CDR3 length: 16 amino acids. V gave up 1 base and J gave up 4 bases, with 14 bases separating them. Germline lookup yields CDR1 SNHLY and CDR2 FYNNEI. CDR3 region: CASSEGRPALGNTIYF. CDR3 bases: TGTGCCAGCAGTGAAGGCAGGCCCGCCCTGGGAAACACCATATATTTT.

The chain uses TRBV25-1 and TRBJ1-2, with D uncertain. The CDR3 has 15 residues. The ends were cut back, 2 bases at V and 6 bases at J, with 16 bases in the middle. Germline loops: CDR1 MGHDK, CDR2 SYGVNS. CDR3 loop: CASSEGMHSLDGYTF. CDR3 DNA sequence: TGTGCCAGCAGTGAAGGGATGCACTCGTTGGATGGCTACACCTTC.

This clonotype was detected only a few times. The chain combines TRBV13 with TRBJ1-2; no reliable D call. CDR1 PRHDT and CDR2 FYEKMQ come from the germline V gene (reference sequence). The length of the CDR3 is 11 residues. V was shortened by 3 bases and J by 7 bases, with 6 bases between the two germline ends. The CDR3 loop is CASSFGFGYTF. The CDR3 DNA reads as TGTGCCAGCAGCTTCGGGTTTGGCTACACCTTC.

The sample holds a few counts of this clonotype. The chain combines TRBV12-3 or TRBV12-4 with TRBJ2-1, with D possibly being TRBD1 (5 bases). Trimming removed 2 bases at V and 3 bases at J, with 8 bases between. CDR3 length equals 14 residues. The CDR3 bases are TGTGCCAGCAGTTTAAGGGGAAACTACAATGAGCAGTTCTTC. It yields the protein CASSLRGNYNEQFF.

V usage is TRBV7-9 and J usage is TRBJ2-7; TRBD2 matches 7 bases. The J call may be wrong; the DNA end is better matched by TRBJ2-1. The CDR3 is 16 amino acids. Germline CDR1 is SEHNR and CDR2 is FQNEAQ (reference sequence). The CDR3 spells CASSLALSGAYNEQFF. In DNA form, the CDR3 reads TGTGCCAGCAGCTTAGCGCTCAGCGGGGCCTACAATGAGCAGTTCTTC.

Worth noting for this clonotype: The junction differs from germline at one of its ends, possibly a read error. The chain combines TRBV2 with TRBJ2-7; 8 positions match TRBD1. The CDR3 is made up of 16 amino acids. CDR1 and CDR2 (germline): SNHLY, FYNNEI. CDR3 sequence reads: CASRSGLGQGPYEQYF. CDR3 coding DNA: TGTGCCAGCAGGTCCGGGCTAGGACAGGGTCCCTATGAGCAGTACTTC.

The chain carries TRBV25-1 and TRBJ2-2, with TRBD1 as a possible D gene (5 bases). The CDR3 spans 13 residues. The germline V and J ends were trimmed by 7 bases and 4 bases, with 10 bases remaining between them. Per germline, CDR1 MGHDK and CDR2 SYGVNS. The CDR3 DNA reads TGTGCCAGCACCAGGGTGGGCACCGGGGAGCTGTTTTTT. Residues: CASTRVGTGELFF.

The genes are TRBV29-1 and TRBJ2-3, with D perhaps matching TRBD1 (6 bases). Germline lookup yields CDR1 SQVTM and CDR2 ANQGSEA. This CDR3 spans 13 amino acids. Trimming shortened V by 7 bases and J by 3 bases, and 14 bases separated the two germline ends. CDR3 amino acids: CSAVGGWTDTQYF. The CDR3 nucleotides read TGCAGCGCGGTAGGGGGTTGGACAGATACGCAGTATTTT.

V usage is TRBV7-3 and J usage is TRBJ1-2; perhaps TRBD1 as D (5 bases). The CDR3 has 14 amino acids. The V end was cut by 7 bases, the J end by 8 bases, with 20 bases between. CDR1 SGHTA and CDR2 FQGTGA come from the germline V gene. The CDR3 region has the DNA TGTGCCAGCACTCACGAGGGGCCCCTAGAAGGCTACACCTTC. Translated: CASTHEGPLEGYTF.

The gene calls are TRBV7-6 and TRBJ2-3; TRBD2 aligns across 8 bases. The CDR3 is 16 residues long. Losses at the gene ends were 4 bases for V and 1 base for J; bases not matched to a gene: 7. Per the germline V gene, CDR1 is SGHVS and CDR2 is FNYEAQ. CDR3: CASSSTPRGGTDTQYF. CDR3 nucleotides: TGTGCCAGCAGCTCCACCCCGCGGGGGGGCACAGATACGCAGTATTTT.

This clonotype was seen a few times. The chain joins TRBV7-9 to TRBJ1-2; D remains ambiguous. Germline V CDR1 and CDR2: SEHNR, FQNEAQ (reference sequence). This CDR3 spans 14 amino acids. The V gene lost 5 bases and the J gene lost 1 base, with 11 bases spanning the gap. The CDR3 bases are TGTGCCAGCAGCCACGGGAACCTTAACTATGGCTACACCTTC. Amino acids: CASSHGNLNYGYTF.

The chain links TRBV20-1 to TRBJ1-2; D uncertain. The germline V gene has CDR1 DFQATT and CDR2 SNEGSKA (reference sequence). The CDR3 loop spans 13 amino acids. V shed 3 bases and J shed 8 bases, with 16 bases lying between them. The CDR3: CSASPSMGLGYTF. The CDR3 nucleotides are TGCAGTGCTAGCCCTTCGATGGGTTTGGGCTACACCTTC.

The chain combines TRBV7-3 with TRBJ2-5; D tentatively fits TRBD1 or TRBD2 (7 bases each). CDR3 length equals 15 residues. The germline CDR1 and CDR2 sequences are SGHTA and FQGTGA. V lost 5 bases and J 5 bases, leaving 18 bases between the germline ends. CDR3 coding DNA: TGTGCCAGCAGCCCAGCAGGGGGGGCCTTGGAGACCCAGTACTTC. Protein sequence: CASSPAGGALETQYF.

The V and J genes are TRBV7-3 and TRBJ2-7, with D perhaps matching TRBD1 or TRBD2 (5 bases each). V was clipped by 2 bases and J by 2 bases, with 13 bases between them. Per germline, CDR1 SGHTA and CDR2 FQGTGA. The CDR3 sequence is 15 residues long. The CDR3 reads CASSLSGTVPYEQYF. In DNA form, the CDR3 reads TGTGCCAGCAGCTTATCCGGGACCGTTCCCTACGAGCAGTACTTC.

This clonotype appeared a single time. CDR3 sequence (DNA): TGTGCCAGCAGCATCGGAATGGCCAATGAGCAGTTCTTC. Amino acid sequence: CASSIGMANEQFF. V gene TRBV7-8 combines with J gene TRBJ2-1; D unresolved. In germline, CDR1 is SGHVS, CDR2 FQNEAQ. The CDR3 spans 13 residues. V dropped 5 bases and J dropped 6 bases, with 11 bases sitting between them.